This paragraph reports one TCR beta chain. In the study's own analysis: Cell counts per sample came from amplifying reference gene primers. The protocol was immunoSEQ multiplex PCR, while the TCRdb copy is restricted to in-frame clones and leaves out a portion. The DNA gave D and trimming, while V, J and clone size come from that table. Here the sample spans under 350,000 clones, 75% to 90% being singletons. The sample belongs to a study of blood T cell repertoires in COVID-19. About the study: From the United States, Italy and Spain came samples of acute and convalescent COVID-19. T cells, B-cell-depleted T cells, or PBMCs provided the cDNA or gDNA that served as material.

V lost 0 bases to trimming and J lost 3 bases; unmatched junction nucleotides: 2. The CDR3 contains 14 residues. The germline CDR1 and CDR2 sequences are SGHRS and YFSETQ. The clonotype was recovered from a woman in her seventies with acute or convalescent COVID-19. The chain carries TRBV5-1 and TRBJ2-7; the match to TRBD1 covers 8 bases. The material sequenced was peripheral blood. Here the CDR3 reads CASSLEGTGYEQYF. The CDR3 DNA reads as TGCGCCAGCAGCTTGGAAGGGACAGGCTACGAGCAGTACTTC.